Below are 28 T cell receptor beta chains sequenced from a single sample in a study of T cell changes during pregnancy in multiple sclerosis. Some clones are missing from TCRdb's copy, which holds only in-frame ones; the method was immunoSEQ multiplex PCR. The sample lists 60,000 or so clones, 80% to 95% occurring once. This sample comprised peripheral blood, obtained in the first trimester of pregnancy. The receptors stem from a female donor with multiple sclerosis, enrolled in a pregnancy study.

The V gene is TRBV18, the J gene TRBJ1-6; D may be TRBD1 (6 bases). The CDR3 is made up of 15 amino acids. Germline CDR1 is KGHSH and CDR2 is LQKENI. Trimming took off 6 bases at V and 5 bases at J, with 14 bases between the two ends. CDR3 nucleotide sequence: TGTGCCAGCTCGCCAGAGCCAGGGGATAATTCACCCCTCCACTTT. Its protein is CASSPEPGDNSPLHF.

As for this clone: At one of its ends the junction is not consistent with the germline gene, which may arise from a read error. This chain uses TRBV19 with TRBJ1-1; the D gene is possibly TRBD1 (6 bases). CDR3 length: 14 amino acids. Germline loops: CDR1 LNHDA, CDR2 SQIVND (reference sequence). The CDR3 DNA reads TGTGCCAGTAGAATAGTTGGGGGCGGCGCTGAAGCTTTCTTT. It translates to CASRIVGGGAEAFF.

This chain links TRBV7-8 with TRBJ1-6, with 8 bases that match TRBD1. V lost 5 bases to trimming and J lost 1 base; unmatched junction nucleotides: 7. This CDR3 has 17 residues. The V gene's germline CDR1 is SGHVS and CDR2 FQNEAQ. This CDR3 reads CASSPGGGGSYNSPLHF. The CDR3 DNA follows: TGTGCCAGCAGCCCAGGGGGCGGGGGATCCTATAATTCACCCCTCCACTTT. The full variable domain, in which reference TRBV7-8 and TRBJ1-6 provide the parts outside the CDR3, is GAGVSQSPRYKVAKRGQDVALRCDPISGHVSLFWYQQALGQGPEFLTYFQNEAQLDKSGLPSDRFFAERPEGSVSTLKIQRTQQEDSAVYLCASSPGGGGSYNSPLHFGNGTRLTVT.

The CDR3 DNA follows: TGTGCCAGCAGCTTAGGGGGTTCTGGGGCTGTTAACTATGGCTACACCTTC. Its protein product is CASSLGGSGAVNYGYTF. This sequence joins TRBV7-2 and TRBJ1-2, with D possibly being TRBD1 (5 bases). Trimming took off 1 base at V and 1 base at J, with 16 bases between the two ends. The CDR3 contains 17 residues. CDR1 is SGHTA, CDR2 FQGNSA, per germline.

V usage is TRBV7-9 and J usage is TRBJ1-6, with 9 nucleotides matching TRBD1. This CDR3 comprises 15 residues. The germline gives CDR1 SEHNR, CDR2 FQNEAQ (reference sequence). The V and J ends lost 1 base and 7 bases, in that order; junction bases with no gene match: 2. The CDR3 loop reads CASSLGDRDNSPLHF. The CDR3 nucleotides read TGTGCCAGCAGCTTAGGGGACAGGGACAATTCACCCCTCCACTTT.

The chain employs TRBV15 and TRBJ1-3; TRBD1 might be the D (5 bases). V dropped 0 bases and J dropped 2 bases, with 8 bases sitting between them. Germline CDR1 and CDR2: LNHNV and YYDKDF (reference sequence). CDR3 size: 15 residues. Here the CDR3 reads CATSREDKAGNTIYF. Here the CDR3 DNA reads TGTGCCACCAGCAGAGAGGACAAAGCTGGAAACACCATATATTTT.

CDR3 sequence (DNA): TGTGCCAGCAACCCAGTAACAGGGATGAACACTGAAGCTTTCTTT. It codes for CASNPVTGMNTEAFF. The gene calls are TRBV5-6 and TRBJ1-1; D might be TRBD1 (6 bases). Germline V gene sequence: CDR1 SGHDT, CDR2 YYEEEE. The CDR3 spans 15 residues. V was shortened by 6 bases and J by 0 bases, with 15 bases between the two germline ends.

The chain links TRBV9 to TRBJ2-5, with D uncertain. The CDR3 has 13 amino acids. Trimming pared 1 base from V and 1 base from J, leaving 5 bases between. Looked up from germline, CDR1 is SGDLS and CDR2 is YYNGEE. Here the CDR3 DNA reads TGTGCCAGCAGCGTAATCGGCCAAGAGACCCAGTACTTC. Residues: CASSVIGQETQYF.

The chain links TRBV30 to TRBJ2-7; maybe TRBD2 (5 bases). The germline V gene has CDR1 GTSNPN and CDR2 SVGIG (reference sequence). V dropped 0 bases and J dropped 11 bases, with 8 bases sitting between them. This CDR3 comprises 10 residues. This CDR3 is CAWSVAEKYF. The CDR3 coding sequence is TGTGCCTGGAGTGTAGCGGAGAAGTACTTC.

This chain joins TRBV9 and TRBJ1-6; D is ambiguous. Germline loops: CDR1 SGDLS, CDR2 YYNGEE. The CDR3 is 14 amino acids. V lost 2 bases and J 1 base, leaving 4 bases between the germline ends. The CDR3 DNA is TGTGCCAGCAGCGTCTCTTCCTATAATTCACCCCTCCACTTT. Translated, it gives CASSVSSYNSPLHF.

This sequence joins TRBV7-3 and TRBJ1-1; no definite D call. The CDR3 contains 13 residues. Trimming left V 1 base short and J 5 bases short, with 8 bases between. Germline V CDR1 and CDR2: SGHTA, FQGTGA. CDR3: CASSLSRWTEAFF. The CDR3 coding sequence is TGTGCCAGCAGCTTAAGCAGGTGGACTGAAGCTTTCTTT.

The V and J genes are TRBV7-2 and TRBJ1-5; TRBD1 agrees at 7 bases. The V gene's germline CDR1 is SGHTA and CDR2 FQGNSA. Trimming cost V 6 bases and J 3 bases; bases outside gene matches: 8. The length of the CDR3 is 15 residues. DNA of the CDR3: TGTGCCAGCAGGGTCGCCGGGACAGTCAATCAGCCCCAGCATTTT. Residues: CASRVAGTVNQPQHF.

This chain joins TRBV6-6 and TRBJ1-1, with D possibly TRBD1 on 6 matching bases. Per the germline V gene, CDR1 is MNHNY and CDR2 is SVGAGI (reference sequence). Trimming stripped 6 bases from V and 3 bases from J, with 14 bases between. The CDR3 has 14 amino acids. The CDR3 nucleotides are TGTGCCAGCAGCGAAGGACAGAAGTACACTGAAGCTTTCTTT. This encodes CASSEGQKYTEAFF.

The V gene is TRBV6-1, the J gene TRBJ2-7; 7 bases agree with TRBD2. V shed 7 bases, J shed 0 bases, and the junction held 9 bases outside the gene matches. The CDR3 consists of 15 residues. Germline CDR1 reads MNHNS; CDR2 reads SASEGT. The CDR3 protein is CASKSLGGYSYEQYF. The DNA of the CDR3 is TGTGCCAGCAAGTCCCTGGGGGGGTACTCCTACGAGCAGTACTTC.

The chain joins TRBV27 to TRBJ1-6, with 10 bases that match TRBD1. Germline CDR1 reads MNHEY; CDR2 reads SMNVEV (reference sequence). Germline trimming cut 3 bases from V and 7 bases from J; bases unmatched to any gene: 9. The CDR3 has 17 amino acids. CDR3 coding DNA: TGTGCCAGCAGTTTTTCTCGCCAGGACAGGGGGAATTCACCCCTCCACTTT. This gives the protein CASSFSRQDRGNSPLHF.

The V and J genes are TRBV6-4 and TRBJ1-2; a weak D match, TRBD1 (5 bases). The ends were cut back, 0 bases at V and 5 bases at J, with 13 bases in the middle. CDR3 length: 15 residues. Germline V lookup: CDR1 MRHNA, CDR2 SNTAGT. In DNA form, the CDR3 reads TGTGCCAGCAGTGACTCCTCCGCAGGGAAGTATGGCTACACCTTC. As protein: CASSDSSAGKYGYTF.

V usage is TRBV7-2 and J usage is TRBJ2-3; 8 bases map to TRBD2. Trimming at V came to 5 bases and at J to 3 bases, leaving 13 bases not matched to a gene. Per the germline V gene, CDR1 is SGHTA and CDR2 is FQGNSA. The CDR3 runs 17 residues. The CDR3 reads CASSPLPRGGITDTQYF. The CDR3, as DNA: TGTGCCAGCAGCCCCCTGCCCCGGGGGGGCATTACAGATACGCAGTATTTT.

This clone was counted only a few times. This chain connects TRBV19 to TRBJ1-5; D remains unclear. Germline V gene data show CDR1 as LNHDA and CDR2 as SQIVND (reference sequence). CDR3 length: 14 residues. The ends were cut back, 5 bases at V and 5 bases at J, with 13 bases in the middle. The CDR3 loop reads CASSLSEGYQPQHF. CDR3 in DNA: TGTGCCAGTAGTCTCTCCGAGGGATATCAGCCCCAGCATTTT.

This chain links TRBV11-2 with TRBJ1-3, with D perhaps matching TRBD1 (5 bases). Germline CDR1 SGHAT, CDR2 FQNNGV. The CDR3 is 12 amino acids. V lost 1 base to trimming and J lost 9 bases, with 7 bases between them. The CDR3 is CASSLAQGTIYF. As DNA, the CDR3 is TGTGCCAGCAGCTTAGCCCAGGGCACCATATATTTT.

This sequence joins TRBV9 and TRBJ2-1; 12 bases align to TRBD2. CDR1 and CDR2 (germline): SGDLS, YYNGEE. This CDR3 is built from 15 residues. Unmatched junction bases numbered 6, after V lost 2 bases and J lost 9 bases. In DNA, the CDR3 is TGTGCCAGCAGCGTCTCTAGCGGGGGGGCTCGTGAGCAGTTCTTC. It translates to CASSVSSGGAREQFF.

The V gene is TRBV7-2, the J gene TRBJ2-1; possibly TRBD2 for D (7 bases). Trimming removed 3 bases from V and 6 bases from J, with 15 bases in between. The CDR3 contains 15 residues. The germline CDR1 and CDR2 sequences are SGHTA and FQGNSA. The CDR3 protein is CASSLVRGAFNEQFF. The CDR3 region has the DNA TGTGCCAGCAGCTTGGTCCGGGGGGCGTTCAATGAGCAGTTCTTC.

The chain carries TRBV9 and TRBJ1-4; D possibly corresponds to TRBD1 (5 bases). The germline V and J ends were trimmed by 0 bases and 8 bases, with 14 bases remaining between them. There are 15 residues in the CDR3. Germline V gene data show CDR1 as SGDLS and CDR2 as YYNGEE. This CDR3 reads CASSVVGVAGEKLFF. The CDR3 DNA reads as TGTGCCAGCAGCGTAGTTGGGGTCGCAGGGGAAAAACTGTTTTTT. The variable domain in full, with the rest retrieved from reference TRBV9 and TRBJ1-4, is DSGVTQTPKHLITATGQRVTLRCSPRSGDLSVYWYQQSLDQGLQFLIQYYNGEERAKGNILERFSAQQFPDLHSELNLSSLELGDSALYFCASSVVGVAGEKLFFGSGTQLSVL.

This chain connects TRBV30 to TRBJ2-5; 8 bases are a match to TRBD2. The germline gives CDR1 GTSNPN, CDR2 SVGIG (reference sequence). The CDR3 is made up of 16 amino acids. J lost 7 bases, V lost 0 bases, and 13 bases had no gene match. CDR3 sequence reads: CAWSVGSGGAARTQYF. The CDR3 DNA reads as TGTGCCTGGAGTGTAGGTTCCGGGGGGGCCGCTAGGACCCAGTACTTC.

The V gene is TRBV13, the J gene TRBJ2-3, with 7 bases that match TRBD1. This CDR3 region has 15 residues. In germline, CDR1 is PRHDT, CDR2 FYEKMQ (reference sequence). The ends lost 4 bases at V and 3 bases at J; junction bases unmatched: 7. The CDR3 sequence: CASSYRQGKTDTQYF. CDR3 bases: TGTGCCAGCAGCTACAGACAGGGAAAAACAGATACGCAGTATTTT. Filled out from reference TRBV13 and TRBJ2-3, the complete variable domain reads AAGVIQSPRHLIKEKRETATLKCYPIPRHDTVYWYQQGPGQDPQFLISFYEKMQSDKGSIPDRFSAQQFSDYHSELNMSSLELGDSALYFCASSYRQGKTDTQYFGPGTRLTVL.

J is TRBJ1-2 and V is TRBV6-5; 9 nucleotides line up with TRBD1. This CDR3 spans 13 amino acids. CDR1 and CDR2 from the germline V gene are MNHEY and SVGAGI. V lost 6 bases, J lost 3 bases, and 2 bases stayed unmatched. The CDR3: CASSRDRDYGYTF. As DNA, the CDR3 is TGTGCCAGCAGCCGGGACAGGGACTATGGCTACACCTTC.

This rearrangement joins TRBV7-2 to TRBJ1-2, with 11 bases aligning to TRBD1. This CDR3 comprises 12 residues. Germline CDR1 reads SGHTA; CDR2 reads FQGNSA. V shed 4 bases and J 8 bases; nucleotides not matched to a gene: 0. CDR3 residues: CASSWTGGGYTF. The CDR3 DNA reads TGTGCCAGCAGCTGGACAGGGGGCGGCTACACCTTC.

This chain connects TRBV7-2 to TRBJ2-7, with 10 bases fitting TRBD1. There are 14 residues in the CDR3. The germline gives CDR1 SGHTA, CDR2 FQGNSA. After removal of 6 bases from V and 2 bases from J, the junction contained 4 bases not matched to a gene. CDR3 sequence: CASRTGTGAYEQYF. Written as DNA, the CDR3 is TGTGCCAGCAGAACCGGGACAGGGGCCTACGAGCAGTACTTC.

The gene calls are TRBV2 and TRBJ1-1; no clear D gene. V shed 4 bases and J shed 5 bases, with 17 bases lying between them. The CDR3 is made up of 15 amino acids. Germline CDR1 reads SNHLY; CDR2 reads FYNNEI. DNA of the CDR3: TGTGCCAGCAGTGTTCTGGCCGGGGTCGGGACTGAAGCTTTCTTT. Protein product: CASSVLAGVGTEAFF.